This T cell receptor (beta chain) was identified during a study of CD8 T cells in ankylosing spondylitis. Study-level points and caveats: Earlier reports found some motif variants in synovial fluid and blood in reactive arthritis. Made up of fewer than ten highly homologous variants, a TCR beta motif appeared characteristic of ankylosing spondylitis blood. Disease-linked clones were CD8+ and relatively rare in peripheral blood.

TCRdb redid the calling of the 5' RACE reads with MiXCR, one entry per CDR3 protein. This sample carries about 510,000 distinct CDR3 sequences, 5.3% of them seen once, and the ten largest clones take around 3.4%. This clonotype showed up many times. The antigen is undetermined. The germline V gene encodes CDR1 SNHLY and CDR2 FYNNEI. J gave up 0 bases and V 7 bases, and 6 bases lay outside the gene matches. CDR3 length: 14 residues. The clonotype was recovered from a male donor with ankylosing spondylitis. The chain carries TRBV2 and TRBJ2-7; 7 bases agree with TRBD1. The sequenced sample was blood, either unsorted or a sorted T cell fraction (not recorded which). The CDR3 sequence is CASTVTGPSYEQYF. The DNA of the CDR3 is TGTGCCAGCACTGTGACAGGGCCCTCCTACGAGCAGTACTTC.